This T cell receptor (beta chain) was obtained from a study of regulatory T cells in long-lasting Graves disease. The sample's time point: newly diagnosed GD, antithyroid drugs for less than 3 months. The TCR library was made from RNA that had been extracted from PBMCs in TRIzol. To make TCR beta libraries, researchers used iRepertoire HTBI primers and Arm-PCR of CDR3 regions. From the multiplex PCR reads, TCRdb called clonotypes with MiXCR, one entry per CDR3 protein. The sample lists about 310,000 distinct CDR3 sequences, 15% to 20% occurring once. V lost 4 bases to trimming and J lost 11 bases; unmatched junction nucleotides: 12. This CDR3 comprises 15 residues. This clonotype was seen many times.

This specimen was peripheral blood mononuclear cells (PBMCs), taken at new diagnosis, from a patient treated with antithyroid drugs. V gene TRBV12-3 or TRBV12-4 combines with J gene TRBJ2-1; 9 positions agree with TRBD2. The TCR comes from a female donor with Graves disease. The CDR3 nucleotides read TGTGCCAGCAGTTCCTCATTCGGACTAGCGCCACAGCAGTTCTTC. This sequence encodes CASSSSFGLAPQQFF.